The entry below describes one T cell receptor (beta chain). The data originate from a study of T cell changes during pregnancy in multiple sclerosis. The repertoire was sequenced with immunoSEQ multiplex PCR; TCRdb's copy has only in-frame clones and lacks some. This sample has 75,000 to 95,000 clones, with roughly nine tenths found just once. The CDR3 contains 15 residues. Per the germline V gene, CDR1 is PRHDT and CDR2 is FYEKMQ (reference sequence). With V trimmed by 0 bases and J by 5 bases, 3 bases remained unmatched. Source: peripheral blood, taken in the first trimester of pregnancy. V and J are TRBV13 and TRBJ2-1; TRBD2 matches 8 bases. The TCR sequence derives from a female donor with multiple sclerosis, enrolled in a pregnancy study. This CDR3 reads CASSLGGSGDNEQFF. The DNA of the CDR3 is TGTGCCAGCAGCTTAGGGGGTAGCGGGGACAATGAGCAGTTCTTC. Full variable domain (missing parts from reference TRBV13 and TRBJ2-1): AAGVIQSPRHLIKEKRETATLKCYPIPRHDTVYWYQQGPGQDPQFLISFYEKMQSDKGSIPDRFSAQQFSDYHSELNMSSLELGDSALYFCASSLGGSGDNEQFFGPGTRLTVL.